Listed here are 7 T cell receptor beta chains from one sample, sequenced in a study of T cell responses to AZD1222 COVID-19 vaccine (dated by TCRdb to the early 2020s). The library was obtained by the immunoSEQ multiplex PCR assay. TCRdb provides this immuneACCESS table in a form limited to in-frame rearrangements. Some clones are lacking; in checked studies, under half of them reflect an unresolved V gene, and why the rest are absent is not known. Counted in this sample were around 100,000 clones; approximately 91% of them appeared once. Clones ranked in the top ten supply more than 1.5% of the sample. In light of the paper, this sample's time point label describes: baseline before first vaccination. Sequences were derived from peripheral blood, sampled on day 0 of AZD1222 vaccination. The origin of the receptors is an adult in good health.

The chain links TRBV5-1 to TRBJ2-2; 10 nucleotides line up with TRBD2. This CDR3 has 15 residues. V was pared by 1 base and J by 6 bases, with 3 bases of the junction left unmatched. Germline CDR1 reads SGHRS; CDR2 reads YFSETQ. The CDR3 DNA is TGCGCCAGCAGCTTGCTAGCGGGAGAAGCCGGGGAGCTGTTTTTT. Translation gives CASSLLAGEAGELFF.

This rearrangement joins TRBV28 to TRBJ2-1; TRBD2 matches at 8 bases. V lost 5 bases, J lost 8 bases, and 8 bases stayed unmatched. The CDR3 totals 14 residues. Germline CDR1 MDHEN, CDR2 SYDVKM. CDR3 sequence reads: CASSLSGGADEQFF. Here the CDR3 DNA reads TGTGCCAGCAGTCTGAGCGGGGGTGCCGATGAGCAGTTCTTC. Based on the CDR3 plus reference TRBV28 and TRBJ2-1, the full variable domain is DVKVTQSSRYLVKRTGEKVFLECVQDMDHENMFWYRQDPGLGLRLIYFSYDVKMKEKGDIPEGYSVSREKKERFSLILESASTNQTSMYLCASSLSGGADEQFFGPGTRLTVL.

The chain joins TRBV5-8 to TRBJ2-3; D perhaps matches TRBD2 (6 bases). The ends were cut back, 0 bases at V and 6 bases at J, with 11 bases in the middle. The CDR3 has 14 residues. Germline V gene sequence: CDR1 SGHTS, CDR2 YDEGEE. The CDR3 reads CASSLGDSGDTQYF. In nucleotides, the CDR3 is TGTGCCAGCAGCTTGGGGGACTCGGGCGATACGCAGTATTTT.

The V call is TRBV5-1, the J call TRBJ2-1, with D unclear. The germline V and J ends were trimmed by 0 bases and 0 bases, with 10 bases remaining between them. The CDR3 totals 16 residues. Germline lookup yields CDR1 SGHRS and CDR2 YFSETQ. The CDR3 DNA reads as TGCGCCAGCAGCTTGGATAGGCAGAGCTCCTACAATGAGCAGTTCTTC. This gives the protein CASSLDRQSSYNEQFF.

V usage is TRBV28 and J usage is TRBJ1-5; unclear D gene. V was shortened by 0 bases and J by 1 base, with 7 bases between the two germline ends. This CDR3 comprises 15 residues. Germline CDR1 and CDR2: MDHEN and SYDVKM. The CDR3 DNA reads as TGTGCCAGCAGTTTATGGGCAGGCAGCAATCAGCCCCAGCATTTT. Encoded protein: CASSLWAGSNQPQHF.

The rearrangement uses TRBV11-2 and TRBJ2-7; D possibly corresponds to TRBD2 (5 bases). The germline V gene has CDR1 SGHAT and CDR2 FQNNGV. Trimming pared 3 bases from V and 5 bases from J, leaving 8 bases between. The CDR3 contains 12 residues. The CDR3 here is CASSLSGNEQYF. DNA for the CDR3: TGTGCCAGCAGCTTGTCGGGGAACGAGCAGTACTTC. Filled out from reference TRBV11-2 and TRBJ2-7, the complete variable domain reads EAGVAQSPRYKIIEKRQSVAFWCNPISGHATLYWYQQILGQGPKLLIQFQNNGVVDDSQLPKDRFSAERLKGVDSTLKIQPAKLEDSAVYLCASSLSGNEQYFGPGTRLTVT.

The rearrangement uses TRBV6-5 and TRBJ2-2; 10 bases align to TRBD2. The junction had 7 bases not matched to a gene; V was cut back by 4 bases and J by 5 bases. CDR3 length: 16 residues. The germline CDR1 and CDR2 sequences are MNHEY and SVGAGI. The CDR3 region has the DNA TGTGCCAGCAGTTTGTTGCTAGCGGGAGAAACCGGGGAGCTGTTTTTT. It codes for CASSLLLAGETGELFF.